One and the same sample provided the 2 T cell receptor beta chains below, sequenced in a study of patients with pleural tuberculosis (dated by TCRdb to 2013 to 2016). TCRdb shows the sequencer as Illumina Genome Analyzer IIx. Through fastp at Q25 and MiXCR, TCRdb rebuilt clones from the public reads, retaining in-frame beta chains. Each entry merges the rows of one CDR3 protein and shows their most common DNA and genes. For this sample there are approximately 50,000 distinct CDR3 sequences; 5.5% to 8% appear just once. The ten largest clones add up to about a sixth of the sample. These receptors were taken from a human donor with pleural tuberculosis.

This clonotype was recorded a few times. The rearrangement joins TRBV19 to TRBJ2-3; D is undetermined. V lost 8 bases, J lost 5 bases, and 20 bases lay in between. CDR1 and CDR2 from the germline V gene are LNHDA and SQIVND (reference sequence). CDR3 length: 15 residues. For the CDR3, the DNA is TGTGCCAGTCGTTTTAGGAGTTTGCGCGGAGATACGCAGTATTTT. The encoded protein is CASRFRSLRGDTQYF. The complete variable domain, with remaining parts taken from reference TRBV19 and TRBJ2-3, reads DGGITQSPKYLFRKEGQNVTLSCEQNLNHDAMYWYRQDPGQGLRLIYYSQIVNDFQKGDIAEGYSVSREKKESFPLTVTSAQKNPTAFYLCASRFRSLRGDTQYFGPGTRLTVL.

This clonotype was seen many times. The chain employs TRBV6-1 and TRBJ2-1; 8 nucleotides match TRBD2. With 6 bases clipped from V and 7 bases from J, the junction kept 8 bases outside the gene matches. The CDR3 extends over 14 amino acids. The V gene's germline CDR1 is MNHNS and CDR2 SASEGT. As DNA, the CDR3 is TGTGCCAGCAGCCCTATCGGGAGGGGGAATGAGCAGTTCTTC. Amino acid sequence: CASSPIGRGNEQFF.